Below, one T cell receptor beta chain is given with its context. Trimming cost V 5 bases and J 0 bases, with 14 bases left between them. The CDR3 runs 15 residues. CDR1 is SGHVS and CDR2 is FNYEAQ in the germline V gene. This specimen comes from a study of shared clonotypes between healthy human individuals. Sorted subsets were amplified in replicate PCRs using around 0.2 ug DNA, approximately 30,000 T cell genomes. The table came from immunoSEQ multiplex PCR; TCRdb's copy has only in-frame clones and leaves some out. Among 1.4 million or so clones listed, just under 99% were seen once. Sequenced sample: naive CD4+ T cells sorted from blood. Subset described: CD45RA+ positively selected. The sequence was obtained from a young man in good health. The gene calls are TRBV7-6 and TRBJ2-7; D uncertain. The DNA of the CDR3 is TGTGCCAGCAGCCCCCGGGTGGAGCGCTCCTACGAGCAGTACTTC. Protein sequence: CASSPRVERSYEQYF.